These 30 T cell receptor beta chains came from one sample sequenced in a study of blood T cells in healthy people across ages. The second PCR ran roughly 7 to 12 cycles with a sample-barcoded 5' primer and J-beta primers. Each CDR3 protein gets one entry after TCRdb re-called the 5' RACE reads with MiXCR. The profile shows more than 650,000 distinct CDR3 sequences, over 20% of them singletons. The sequenced material came from blood. All receptors derive from a man in his 70s in good health.

The chain carries TRBV20-1 and TRBJ2-1; D unclear. V dropped 4 bases and J dropped 0 bases, with 10 bases sitting between them. The CDR3 consists of 14 residues. Germline loops: CDR1 DFQATT, CDR2 SNEGSKA (reference sequence). CDR3 DNA: TGCAGTGCTACTACGGCTAGCTCCTACAATGAGCAGTTCTTC. Amino acids: CSATTASSYNEQFF.

In its sample, this clonotype was seen many times. The V call is TRBV7-2, the J call TRBJ2-3; the D gene is possibly TRBD2 (6 bases). This CDR3 is built from 15 residues. From germline, CDR1 is SGHTA and CDR2 FQGNSA. The V end was cut by 6 bases, the J end by 1 base, with 14 bases between. The CDR3 sequence is CASSPSGLRTDTQYF. As DNA, the CDR3 is TGTGCCAGCAGTCCCTCGGGACTCCGCACAGATACGCAGTATTTT.

The chain employs TRBV5-5 and TRBJ2-5, with D possibly being TRBD2 (6 bases). V lost 7 bases and J 4 bases, leaving 11 bases between the germline ends. This CDR3 is built from 12 residues. Germline CDR1 is SGHKS and CDR2 is YYEKEE (reference sequence). The CDR3 loop is CASAGTGETQYF. CDR3 DNA sequence: TGTGCCAGCGCAGGGACTGGAGAGACCCAGTACTTC.

The chain joins TRBV20-1 to TRBJ1-1, with D maybe TRBD1 (5 bases). The CDR3 runs to 11 residues. CDR1 and CDR2 from the germline V gene are DFQATT and SNEGSKA (reference sequence). The CDR3 nucleotides are TGCGCCCCCCCCGGGACCGTTGAAGCTTTCTTT. This gives the protein CAPPGTVEAFF.

This clonotype appeared a few times. This chain uses TRBV7-8 with TRBJ2-1, with a tentative D call TRBD2 (6 bases). The CDR3 runs 14 residues. Germline V gene sequence: CDR1 SGHVS, CDR2 FQNEAQ. V lost 4 bases, J lost 7 bases, and 14 bases lay in between. The CDR3 here is CASSWGELRNEQFF. CDR3 nucleotide sequence: TGTGCCAGCAGCTGGGGGGAGCTAAGGAATGAGCAGTTCTTC.

In the case of this clonotype: One junction end disagrees with the germline gene, perhaps due to a read error. This chain joins TRBV20-1 and TRBJ2-7; D possibly corresponds to TRBD2 (5 bases). Germline CDR1 DFQATT, CDR2 SNEGSKA (reference sequence). The CDR3 covers 10 residues. The CDR3 loop is CSARRIEQYF. CDR3 nucleotide sequence: TGCAGCGCTAGGAGGATCGAGCAGTACTTC.

This clonotype showed up just a few times. V usage is TRBV20-1 and J usage is TRBJ1-3; weak D call: TRBD1 (6 bases). This CDR3 has 14 amino acids. Germline loops: CDR1 DFQATT, CDR2 SNEGSKA (reference sequence). V shed 6 bases and J shed 2 bases, with 14 bases lying between them. In nucleotides, the CDR3 is TGCAGTGCAGCCACCCCAGGGGCTGGAAACACCATATATTTT. Translation: CSAATPGAGNTIYF.

This clonotype was found a few times. The CDR3 sequence: CASREGTTNEKLFF. The CDR3 DNA sequence: TGCGCCAGCAGGGAGGGTACAACTAATGAAAAACTGTTTTTT. The chain uses TRBV5-1 and TRBJ1-4, with D uncertain. This CDR3 spans 14 amino acids. From germline, CDR1 is SGHRS and CDR2 YFSETQ. V shed 5 bases and J shed 0 bases, with 8 bases lying between them.

This clonotype was picked up a small number of times. The rearrangement uses TRBV6-6 and TRBJ2-5, with TRBD1 identical over 9 bases. The J call may be incorrect, as the DNA end agrees better with TRBJ2-1. CDR3 length: 16 residues. Per germline, CDR1 MNHNY and CDR2 SVGAGI (reference sequence). Here the CDR3 DNA reads TGTGCCAGCAGTTACTCTGGGACAGGGAGGGAGAATGAGCAGTTCTTC. This gives the protein CASSYSGTGRENEQFF.

A few counts support this clonotype. The gene calls are TRBV20-1 and TRBJ1-3, with D maybe TRBD1 (5 bases). The CDR3 sequence is 16 residues long. Trimming removed 5 bases at V and 2 bases at J, with 19 bases between. Germline loops: CDR1 DFQATT, CDR2 SNEGSKA (reference sequence). As DNA, the CDR3 is TGCAGTGCTCGCGGGACCCCGTACCTTCCTGGAAACACCATATATTTT. Translated: CSARGTPYLPGNTIYF.

This clonotype has only a few counts. The chain has TRBV2 and TRBJ2-7, with D possibly matching TRBD2 (6 bases). V gave up 6 bases and J gave up 5 bases, with 17 bases separating them. The V gene's germline CDR1 is SNHLY and CDR2 FYNNEI. CDR3 length equals 14 residues. The CDR3 sequence: CASSLRRGLDEQYF. CDR3 bases: TGTGCCAGCAGCCTAAGGAGGGGTTTGGACGAGCAGTACTTC.

In this sample, this clonotype turned up many times. This rearrangement joins TRBV5-1 to TRBJ2-3; D gene uncertain. Germline lookup yields CDR1 SGHRS and CDR2 YFSETQ. This CDR3 is built from 15 residues. Trimming stripped 0 bases from V and 0 bases from J, with 8 bases between. The CDR3 here is CASSLEGPSTDTQYF. The CDR3 nucleotides read TGCGCCAGCAGCTTGGAGGGCCCTAGCACAGATACGCAGTATTTT.

V is TRBV7-6 and J is TRBJ2-7; TRBD1 agrees at 7 bases. The V and J ends lost 0 bases and 5 bases, in that order; junction bases with no gene match: 7. Germline CDR1 and CDR2: SGHVS and FNYEAQ. The CDR3 runs 15 residues. DNA for the CDR3: TGTGCCAGCAGCTTAGCTGAGGGGGCTTTCCACGAGCAGTACTTC. Its protein product is CASSLAEGAFHEQYF.

This clonotype occurred a few times. V and J are TRBV20-1 and TRBJ2-3; weak D call: TRBD1 (5 bases). V shed 5 bases and J shed 2 bases, with 8 bases lying between them. In germline, CDR1 is DFQATT, CDR2 SNEGSKA (reference sequence). The CDR3 length is 12 residues. The CDR3 DNA sequence: TGCAGTGCTTGGACAATCACAGATACGCAGTATTTT. Its protein product is CSAWTITDTQYF.

This rearrangement joins TRBV20-1 to TRBJ2-1, with D possibly TRBD1 on 7 matching bases. The end of the DNA aligns better with TRBJ2-5, so the J call may be wrong. Germline V gene sequence: CDR1 DFQATT, CDR2 SNEGSKA (reference sequence). The CDR3 contains 14 residues. CDR3 in DNA: TGCAGTGCTCCCCAGGGGGGCCGGGGAGAGACCCAGTACTTC. Translation gives CSAPQGGRGETQYF.

This clonotype showed up just once. The genes are TRBV7-2 and TRBJ2-5, with TRBD2 identical over 7 bases. CDR1 and CDR2 from the germline V gene are SGHTA and FQGNSA. J lost 2 bases, V lost 5 bases, and 14 bases had no gene match. This CDR3 comprises 17 residues. Here the CDR3 reads CASSPRTTAGIQETQYF. As DNA, the CDR3 is TGTGCCAGCAGCCCACGAACGACAGCGGGAATTCAAGAGACCCAGTACTTC.

The CDR3 region is CASSQDPGVSGRALEQFF. The CDR3 DNA is TGCGCCAGCAGCCAAGATCCCGGTGTCAGCGGGAGGGCCTTAGAGCAGTTCTTC. The rearrangement joins TRBV4-1 to TRBJ2-5; TRBD2 aligns across 10 bases. The DNA end lines up better with TRBJ2-1; the J call may be wrong. The CDR3 spans 18 residues. Germline V gives CDR1 MGHRA, CDR2 YSYEKL.

This clonotype was seen only a few times. The chain is built from TRBV21-1 and TRBJ1-2; the DNA was not used to check the table's D call, TRBD1. TRBV21-1 is termed a pseudogene. The CDR3 consists of 15 residues. Here the CDR3 reads CASSKEVAGYYGYTF. The CDR3 DNA follows: TGTGCCAGCAGCAAAGAGGTTGCAGGGTATTATGGCTACACCTTC.

This clonotype was seen a handful of times. The CDR3: CASSPRPVDRPRTEAFF. The CDR3 DNA is TGTGCCAGCAGCCCACGCCCCGTGGACCGCCCCAGGACTGAAGCTTTCTTT. The gene calls are TRBV27 and TRBJ1-1, with unresolved D. The CDR3 consists of 17 residues. Germline values: CDR1 MNHEY, CDR2 SMNVEV (reference sequence). The V and J ends lost 6 bases and 5 bases respectively, with 25 bases between them.

This clonotype was observed a few times. This chain links TRBV5-1 with TRBJ2-1; 7 bases are shared with TRBD1. CDR1 and CDR2 from the germline V gene are SGHRS and YFSETQ. The CDR3 runs 15 residues. J was trimmed by 5 bases and V by 4 bases; bases with no gene match: 9. The CDR3 loop is CASSPLQGVDNEQFF. The CDR3 DNA follows: TGCGCCAGCAGCCCGTTGCAGGGGGTCGACAATGAGCAGTTCTTC.

This clonotype appeared a few times. The chain employs TRBV25-1 and TRBJ2-5; 8 bases are shared with TRBD1. Germline V CDR1 and CDR2: MGHDK, SYGVNS. The CDR3 runs to 15 residues. V lost 5 bases to trimming and J lost 2 bases; unmatched junction nucleotides: 7. The CDR3 DNA reads TGTGCCAGCAGTTCTCGGACAGGGACGCAAGAGACCCAGTACTTC. It yields the protein CASSSRTGTQETQYF. The whole variable domain, remainder taken from reference TRBV25-1 and TRBJ2-5, is EADIYQTPRYLVIGTGKKITLECSQTMGHDKMYWYQQDPGMELHLIHYSYGVNSTEKGDLSSESTVSRIRTEHFPLTLESARPSHTSQYLCASSSRTGTQETQYFGPGTRLLVL.

J is TRBJ2-5 and V is TRBV12-3 or TRBV12-4, with D perhaps TRBD2 (6 bases). V gave up 5 bases and J gave up 7 bases, with 14 bases separating them. The CDR3 contains 13 residues. CDR3 in DNA: TGTGCCAGCAGTCGGCGGGTGGGGGGGACCCAGTACTTC. This sequence encodes CASSRRVGGTQYF.

This clonotype was observed a few times. The chain links TRBV27 to TRBJ2-4; D remains unclear. From germline, CDR1 is MNHEY and CDR2 SMNVEV (reference sequence). The CDR3 runs 13 residues. Deletions cut 3 bases from V and 4 bases from J, with 7 bases between. CDR3 nucleotides: TGTGCCAGCAGTTTTCACAGTAAAAACATTCAGTACTTC. It codes for CASSFHSKNIQYF.

This clonotype was seen only a few times. The chain joins TRBV7-2 to TRBJ2-1; D may be TRBD1 (5 bases). Germline V gives CDR1 SGHTA, CDR2 FQGNSA. The CDR3 sequence is 13 residues long. Trimming left V 1 base short and J 12 bases short, with 13 bases between. The CDR3 DNA is TGTGCCAGCAGCTTAGAAGGGGCCTTCCGGCAGTTCTTC. It is translated as CASSLEGAFRQFF. Using reference TRBV7-2 and TRBJ2-1 for the parts outside the CDR3, the full variable domain is GAGVSQSPSNKVTEKGKDVELRCDPISGHTALYWYRQSLGQGLEFLIYFQGNSAPDKSGLPSDRFSAERTGGSVSTLTIQRTQQEDSAVYLCASSLEGAFRQFFGPGTRLTVL.

This clonotype has just a few counts. Compared with germline, one end of the junction differs, possibly owing to a read error. This chain connects TRBV12-3 or TRBV12-4 to TRBJ1-1; D is unclear. The length of the CDR3 is 17 residues. The CDR3 reads CANSFGVSRRADTEAFF. CDR3 in DNA: TGTGCCAACAGTTTTGGTGTTTCTCGGAGGGCGGACACTGAAGCTTTCTTT.

This clonotype was counted a few times. The chain employs TRBV6-1 and TRBJ1-4; D not resolved. V was clipped by 6 bases and J by 7 bases, with 15 bases between them. The germline V gene has CDR1 MNHNS and CDR2 SASEGT. This CDR3 has 14 amino acids. The CDR3 sequence is CASRPDRAAEKLFF. DNA for the CDR3: TGTGCCAGCAGACCCGACCGTGCGGCTGAAAAACTGTTTTTT.

This clonotype was seen a few times. The chain has TRBV7-8 and TRBJ2-1; 10 nucleotides line up with TRBD2. The V gene end was trimmed by 5 bases and the J gene end by 10 bases; junction bases not matched to a gene: 11. The CDR3 runs to 15 residues. CDR1 is SGHVS, CDR2 FQNEAQ, per germline. The CDR3 DNA follows: TGTGCCAGCAGCAAATCTAGCGGGAGATCTGACGAGCAGTTCTTC. Translating it yields CASSKSSGRSDEQFF.

This chain links TRBV15 with TRBJ2-7; D perhaps matches TRBD2 (5 bases). This CDR3 has 15 amino acids. Germline V gene lookup returns CDR1 LNHNV and CDR2 YYDKDF (reference sequence). The ends were cut back, 0 bases at V and 0 bases at J, with 9 bases in the middle. CDR3 nucleotides: TGTGCCACCAGCAGAGATCTGGGGAGCTCCTACGAGCAGTACTTC. The encoded protein is CATSRDLGSSYEQYF.

The CDR3 loop is CASSRRGGDTEAFF. The CDR3 nucleotides are TGTGCCAGCAGTCGGAGAGGTGGTGACACTGAAGCTTTCTTT. The chain links TRBV12-3 or TRBV12-4 to TRBJ1-1; D not resolved. The CDR3 consists of 14 residues. V lost 5 bases, J lost 3 bases, and 13 bases lay in between.

This clonotype was found a few times. The chain employs TRBV5-1 and TRBJ2-7; 11 bases align to TRBD2. The CDR3 consists of 16 residues. V shed 0 bases, J shed 3 bases, and the junction held 5 bases outside the gene matches. Germline CDR1 reads SGHRS; CDR2 reads YFSETQ. The CDR3 protein is CASSLALAGGIYEQYV. Written as DNA, the CDR3 is TGCGCCAGCAGCTTGGCCCTAGCGGGAGGTATCTACGAGCAGTACGTC.